This T cell receptor (beta chain) was obtained from a study of graft-versus-host responses after intestinal transplantation (dated by TCRdb to about 2021). Regarding the complete study: Multivisceral, liver-intestinal, or isolated intestinal transplants were received by the recipients. Rather than being sequenced by the commercial service, samples from a few later patients were sequenced in-house on an Illumina MiSeq and processed with MiXCR. The cohort enrolled 24 intestinal transplant recipients including one retransplant, and a few patients lacking pretransplant specimens were excluded. Alloreactive clones were identified by sequencing pre-transplant mixed lymphocyte reaction products and comparing these products with unstimulated pre-transplant donor and recipient T cells. Bulk TCR-beta CDR3 sequencing was used to track graft-versus-host and host-versus-graft alloreactive T cell clones in the graft, circulation and bone marrow after intestinal transplantation. Donor T cell macrochimerism was defined as a peak of at least 4% donor T cells among recipient peripheral blood mononuclear cells. Anti-thymocyte globulin induction was given to all recipients, followed by maintenance tacrolimus and steroids for around three years. Summary of the overall study and its limitations: GvH clones were detected in recipient bone marrow, and some of these GvH clones were observed earlier in ileal mucosa or blood, consistent with an intestinal mucosal origin. Patients with donor T cell macrochimerism had high GvH to HvG T cell clonal ratios in their allografts. Peak levels of circulating GvH clones were associated with declines in HvG clones early after transplant. The relatively low number and heterogeneity of intestinal transplant patients limited the conclusions.

According to the germline V gene (reference sequence), CDR1 reads MNHEY and CDR2 reads SMNVEV. V is cut back by 5 bases and J by 5 bases, with 9 bases in the junction unmatched. The CDR3 measures 14 amino acids from cysteine to phenylalanine. Only the CDR3 DNA stays, 42 bases, in frame from base 1. A word on this clone: Its target antigen remains unknown. The sample holds no much larger clone one base away, and base qualities are not on file.

Libraries were built with the immunoSEQ multiplex PCR assay. In most patients, genomic DNA was isolated using the Qiagen DNeasy Blood and Tissue Kit and sent frozen to Adaptive Biotechnologies for TCR sequencing. Adaptive Biotechnologies carried out high-throughput TCR-beta CDR3 sequencing of genomic DNA for most patients. Turning to the authors' computational methods: Adaptive's ImmunoSEQ software was the source of the TCR sequencing data for roughly 19 patients, while a few other patients were processed with MiXCR and VDJtools. To correct CD4 versus CD8 sorting errors, sequences present in both subsets at a frequency ratio below 5:1 were removed. Because the origin of CDR3 nucleotide sequences shared between donor and recipient could not be assigned, those sequences were removed. Alloreactive clones required at least 2-fold expansion over unstimulated cells and minimum CFSE-low frequency of 0.002% (template counts) or 0.001% (read counts). A clone was considered mappable if detected in the sequenced pre-transplant spleen, lymph node, or MLR CFSE-low populations of the donor or recipient. The cumulative frequency of alloreactive clones was calculated as a percentage of all sequences, weighted by copy number. TCRdb retrieved this table from immuneACCESS and kept in-frame rearrangements only. Not all clones are present; in checked studies, unresolved V genes account for under half, and no reason is known for the remainder. V, J and clone size are taken as reported in that table, and D and trimming were inferred from the DNA itself. The sample profile shows roughly 120,000 clones; 90% of them were found once. The ten largest make up approximately 0.18% of the sample.

The intended sense of this specimen's time point label: cells obtained before transplantation from donor or recipient. CD3+CD4+ and CD3+CD8+ populations were FACS-sorted from unstimulated pre-transplant donor and recipient cells taken from spleen or lymph nodes. The sequencing used unstimulated CD4+ T cells sorted from spleen or lymph node cells, collected before intestinal transplant. The sequence links TRBV27 to TRBJ2-7; the junction holds 7 bases that match TRBD2. This receptor was taken from a human donor who received an intestinal transplant. The CDR3 region has the sequence CASSGGGFPHEQYF. The DNA sequence is given as TGTGCCAGCAGTGGGGGGGGATTTCCCCACGAGCAGTACTTC.